Following are 10 T cell receptor beta chains from one sample sequenced in a study of cytomegalovirus exposure and HLA in healthy donors. It was with 60 Vbeta and 13 Jbeta primers that the PCR ran. TCRdb's table, derived via immunoSEQ multiplex PCR, lists solely in-frame clones and lacks some. Here the sample spans roughly 84,000 clones, around 73% being singletons. Material for sequencing was PBMCs. These TCRs come from a man aged 50 or older in good health and CMV-seronegative.

The chain employs TRBV25-1 and TRBJ2-2; the match to TRBD1 covers 10 bases. The V gene's germline CDR1 is MGHDK and CDR2 SYGVNS. The length of the CDR3 is 15 residues. The V and J ends lost 2 bases and 7 bases, in that order; junction bases with no gene match: 4. The CDR3, as DNA: TGTGCCAGCAGTGAAGACAGGGGGCTCGGCGGGGAGCTGTTTTTT. It specifies CASSEDRGLGGELFF.

The genes are TRBV4-1 and TRBJ2-3; the D gene is possibly TRBD2 (6 bases). With 8 bases removed from V and 12 bases from J, the gap between germline ends came to 27 bases. The CDR3 sequence is 15 residues long. CDR1 and CDR2 from the germline V gene are MGHRA and YSYEKL. The CDR3 reads CASAGGSRDRLNQYF. CDR3 coding DNA: TGCGCCAGCGCCGGGGGTAGCAGGGATAGGTTAAACCAGTATTTT.

The chain has TRBV4-1 and TRBJ2-5, with TRBD2 identical over 7 bases. The germline CDR1 and CDR2 sequences are MGHRA and YSYEKL. Unmatched junction bases numbered 4, after V lost 4 bases and J lost 5 bases. The CDR3 length is 13 residues. CDR3: CASSRLAWETQYF. In nucleotides, the CDR3 is TGCGCCAGCAGCCGACTAGCATGGGAGACCCAGTACTTC.

V gene TRBV6-4 combines with J gene TRBJ2-7, with D possibly being TRBD2 (6 bases). This CDR3 region has 16 residues. Germline loops: CDR1 MRHNA, CDR2 SNTAGT. Deletions cut 4 bases from V and 0 bases from J, with 16 bases between. DNA for the CDR3: TGTGCCAGCAGTGTCCCCCGGGACTCCGGCTCCTACGAGCAGTACTTC. This gives the protein CASSVPRDSGSYEQYF.

V gene TRBV6-5 combines with J gene TRBJ2-1; no definite D call. The germline gives CDR1 MNHEY, CDR2 SVGAGI. V gave up 5 bases and J gave up 10 bases, with 9 bases separating them. The CDR3 loop spans 11 amino acids. The CDR3 here is CASSPRWEQFF. The CDR3 DNA sequence: TGTGCCAGCAGTCCACGGTGGGAGCAGTTCTTC.

This clone came up a few times. The chain links TRBV28 to TRBJ2-1, with 10 bases matching TRBD2. CDR1 MDHEN and CDR2 SYDVKM come from the germline V gene. The trim removed 6 bases at V and 7 bases at J, leaving 12 bases unmatched. This CDR3 region has 16 residues. In DNA, the CDR3 is TGTGCCAGCAGCTCAAATCTAGCGGGGGCGGGGAATGAGCAGTTCTTC. This codes for CASSSNLAGAGNEQFF. The complete variable domain, with remaining parts taken from reference TRBV28 and TRBJ2-1, reads DVKVTQSSRYLVKRTGEKVFLECVQDMDHENMFWYRQDPGLGLRLIYFSYDVKMKEKGDIPEGYSVSREKKERFSLILESASTNQTSMYLCASSSNLAGAGNEQFFGPGTRLTVL.

This clone has only one observation. The chain uses TRBV14 and TRBJ2-7; 9 nucleotides match TRBD1. J gave up 4 bases and V 0 bases, and 19 bases lay outside the gene matches. The CDR3 extends over 20 amino acids. The V gene's germline CDR1 is SGHDN and CDR2 FVKESK. The CDR3 region has the DNA TGTGCCAGCAGCCAAGATCGGTTCGAAAAAAGGGGGGACAGGGCTTACGAGCAGTACTTC. Amino acids: CASSQDRFEKRGDRAYEQYF.

This chain joins TRBV27 and TRBJ1-4; 7 bases align to TRBD1. Trimming at V came to 1 base and at J to 0 bases, leaving 5 bases not matched to a gene. CDR1 MNHEY and CDR2 SMNVEV come from the germline V gene (reference sequence). The CDR3 has 17 residues. CDR3 in DNA: TGTGCCAGCAGTTTATTGTACAGGGGAACAACTAATGAAAAACTGTTTTTT. This codes for CASSLLYRGTTNEKLFF.

The rearrangement links TRBV6-6 to TRBJ1-4, with TRBD1 as a possible D gene (6 bases). Germline-derived CDR1 and CDR2 are MNHNY and SVGAGI (reference sequence). The CDR3 is made up of 15 amino acids. Trimming pared 4 bases from V and 3 bases from J, leaving 12 bases between. The CDR3 region is CASSSARTANEKLFF. The CDR3 DNA follows: TGTGCCAGCAGTTCTGCCCGGACAGCTAATGAAAAACTGTTTTTT.

V and J are TRBV28 and TRBJ1-5; 9 nucleotides agree with TRBD1. Germline V CDR1 and CDR2: MDHEN, SYDVKM. There are 17 residues in the CDR3. V was clipped by 2 bases and J by 4 bases; unmatched bases: 9. CDR3 loop: CASSLSYRGLGNQPQHF. The CDR3 nucleotides are TGTGCCAGCAGTTTAAGCTACAGGGGGCTAGGGAATCAGCCCCAGCATTTT.